A selection of T cell receptor beta chains follows, all from one sample in a study of blood T cell repertoires in COVID-19. Clones were read by immunoSEQ multiplex PCR, and TCRdb kept only the in-frame ones, dropping some. Of about 260,000 clones listed, 75% to 90% are singletons. Material for sequencing was peripheral blood. The receptors come from a woman between 40 and 55 years old who had recovered from COVID-19. Each CDR3 is given with its conserved first and last residue. Fields, in order: D gene, J gene, V gene, clone size, CDR3 protein, CDR3 DNA. D genes are given only for firm matches. Rows give clone size only sometimes, using once, few, many, or a class for an expanded clone.

TRBD1	TRBJ2-7	TRBV18	.	CASSPGTEEQYF	TGTGCCAGCTCACCTGGGACAGAAGAGCAGTACTTC
TRBD1	TRBJ2-2	TRBV11-3	once	CASSQDRVVNGELFF	TGTGCCAGCAGCCAAGACAGGGTGGTTAACGGGGAGCTGTTTTTT
TRBD1	TRBJ1-6	TRBV2	.	CASAGDRGGSPLHF	TGTGCCAGTGCCGGGGACAGGGGGGGTTCACCCCTCCACTTT
TRBD1	TRBJ2-5	TRBV30	.	CAWSVSGGGKETQYF	TGTGCCTGGAGTGTGTCAGGGGGCGGGAAGGAGACCCAGTACTTC
TRBD1	TRBJ1-6	TRBV7-8	.	CASSFPWGQGESPLHF	TGTGCCAGCAGCTTCCCCTGGGGACAGGGCGAATCACCCCTCCACTTT
TRBD1	TRBJ1-1	TRBV11-3	.	CASSSGQGDNTEAFF	TGTGCCAGCAGCTCGGGACAGGGGGATAACACTGAAGCTTTCTTT
TRBD1	TRBJ1-1	TRBV5-1	.	CASSRTGDTEAFF	TGCGCCAGCAGCCGGACAGGGGACACTGAAGCTTTCTTT
TRBD1	TRBJ2-7	TRBV7-2	.	CASSQGPRGPYEQYF	TGTGCCAGCAGCCAAGGTCCTAGGGGGCCCTACGAGCAGTACTTC
.	TRBJ1-2	TRBV9	.	CASSGPGGYTF	TGTGCCAGCAGCGGCCCCGGTGGCTACACCTTC
.	TRBJ1-2	TRBV12-3/TRBV12-4	.	CASSRTGFYGYTF	TGTGCCAGCAGTCGGACGGGGTTCTATGGCTACACCTTC
.	TRBJ2-7	TRBV5-6	.	CASSLEPTVAKEQYF	TGTGCCAGCAGCTTGGAACCGACGGTAGCCAAAGAGCAGTACTTC
.	TRBJ1-2	TRBV3-1/TRBV3-2	.	CASSPTGYYGYTF	TGTGCCAGCAGCCCCACGGGGTACTATGGCTACACCTTC
TRBD1	TRBJ2-3	TRBV7-6	.	CASSYAPGQEGDTQYF	TGTGCCAGCAGCTACGCCCCGGGACAGGAAGGAGATACGCAGTATTTT
TRBD1	TRBJ2-2	TRBV19	.	CASSLRYRDRVTGELFF	TGTGCCAGTAGTTTGCGGTACCGGGACAGGGTCACCGGGGAGCTGTTTTTT
.	TRBJ1-6	TRBV10-1	.	CASSVRQEDSPLHF	TGCGCCAGCAGTGTTCGGCAGGAAGATTCACCCCTCCACTTT
TRBD1	TRBJ2-7	TRBV27	.	CASSPGTGSENEQYF	TGTGCCAGCAGTCCCGGGACAGGGTCTGAAAACGAGCAGTACTTC
TRBD2	TRBJ2-7	TRBV5-4	.	CASSSAGGLSYEQYF	TGTGCCAGCAGCTCCGCGGGGGGCCTCTCCTACGAGCAGTACTTC
.	TRBJ1-4	TRBV4-1	.	CASSQGQFNEKLFF	TGCGCCAGCAGCCAAGGACAGTTTAATGAAAAACTGTTTTTT
.	TRBJ2-3	TRBV6-2/TRBV6-3	.	CASSYPRSGGTDTQYF	TGTGCCAGCAGTTACCCCCGCAGCGGAGGCACAGATACGCAGTATTTT
.	TRBJ2-3	TRBV2	.	CASSPHTDTQYF	TGTGCCAGCAGTCCACACACAGATACGCAGTATTTT
.	TRBJ2-1	TRBV4-2	.	CASSQENPGYNEQFF	TGTGCCAGCAGCCAAGAGAATCCAGGATACAATGAGCAGTTCTTC
.	TRBJ1-1	TRBV5-6	.	CASSLGQWSTEAFF	TGTGCCAGCAGCTTGGGACAGTGGAGCACTGAAGCTTTCTTT
TRBD1	TRBJ2-7	TRBV10-1	.	CASSVGQGTYEQYF	TGCGCCAGCAGTGTAGGACAGGGGACCTACGAGCAGTACTTC
TRBD1	TRBJ1-1	TRBV5-4	.	CASSLLGTGETEAFF	TGTGCCAGCAGCTTGCTCGGGACAGGGGAGACTGAAGCTTTCTTT
.	TRBJ2-5	TRBV9	.	CASSVGGRVRETQYF	TGTGCCAGCAGCGTAGGGGGCAGGGTAAGAGAGACCCAGTACTTC
TRBD1	TRBJ2-7	TRBV6-5	.	CASGPRGQYQYEQYF	TGTGCCAGTGGCCCCCGGGGACAGTACCAATACGAGCAGTACTTC
.	TRBJ2-2	TRBV30	.	CAWRARDITGELFF	TGTGCCTGGAGGGCCCGGGACATCACCGGGGAGCTGTTTTTT
TRBD2	TRBJ2-3	TRBV6-5	.	CASTIGPGGTQYF	TGTGCCAGCACCATCGGCCCGGGGGGTACGCAGTATTTT
.	TRBJ1-2	TRBV6-6	.	CASSYLEGTNYGYTF	TGTGCCAGCAGTTACTTAGAGGGAACTAACTATGGCTACACCTTC
TRBD1	TRBJ1-2	TRBV6-1	.	CASSIRQGASGYTF	TGTGCCAGCAGTATACGACAGGGGGCGAGTGGCTACACCTTC
.	TRBJ1-3	TRBV4-3	.	CASSQDWAIPGNTIYF	TGCGCCAGCAGCCAAGATTGGGCCATTCCTGGAAACACCATATATTTT
.	TRBJ1-4	TRBV4-3	.	CASSRRGGYEKLFF	TGCGCCAGCAGCCGCAGGGGTGGATATGAAAAACTGTTTTTT
.	TRBJ1-2	TRBV4-2	few	CASSQFGGDYGYTF	TGTGCCAGCAGCCAATTCGGGGGAGATTATGGCTACACCTTC
.	TRBJ1-2	TRBV19	few	CATRKKDSLTGYTF	TGTGCCACCAGAAAAAAGGACAGCCTAACAGGCTACACCTTC
.	TRBJ1-1	TRBV2	.	CASRQGTEAFF	TGTGCCAGCAGGCAGGGAACTGAAGCTTTCTTT
TRBD1	TRBJ1-1	TRBV29-1	once	CSVAGQLNTEAFF	TGCAGCGTCGCGGGACAGTTGAACACTGAAGCTTTCTTT
TRBD1	TRBJ1-2	TRBV6-1	.	CASSEGQVNYGYTF	TGTGCCAGCAGTGAGGGACAGGTCAACTATGGCTACACCTTC
TRBD1	TRBJ1-2	TRBV5-4	.	CASSPPGQTYGYTF	TGTGCCAGCAGCCCGCCGGGACAGACTTATGGCTACACCTTC
.	TRBJ2-3	TRBV27	.	CASSPLTGHTQYF	TGTGCCAGCAGTCCCTTAACAGGGCATACGCAGTATTTT
.	TRBJ1-6	TRBV6-1	.	CASSETAALALHF	TGTGCCAGCAGTGAGACAGCAGCTTTGGCCCTCCACTTT
.	TRBJ1-2	TRBV6-6	.	CASSSPGGGNYGYTF	TGTGCCAGCAGTTCCCCCGGGGGGGGTAACTATGGCTACACCTTC
.	TRBJ2-7	TRBV3-1/TRBV3-2	.	CASSQSYRGYDEQYF	TGTGCCAGCAGCCAGTCGTACCGCGGGTACGACGAGCAGTACTTC
TRBD1	TRBJ1-2	TRBV5-6	.	CASSRDRGSGYTF	TGTGCCAGCAGTCGGGACAGGGGCTCTGGCTACACCTTC
TRBD2	TRBJ2-1	TRBV9	.	CASSVGGSGVYNEQFF	TGTGCCAGCAGCGTAGGCGGAAGCGGGGTCTACAATGAGCAGTTCTTC
TRBD1	TRBJ2-3	TRBV19	.	CASSMGRGLISTDTQYF	TGTGCCAGTAGTATGGGCAGGGGGCTGATTAGCACAGATACGCAGTATTTT
TRBD1	TRBJ2-5	TRBV2	.	CASSKDRAQETQYF	TGTGCCAGCAGCAAGGACAGGGCCCAAGAGACCCAGTACTTC